One sample yielded the 31 T cell receptor beta chains listed below, sequenced in a study of blood T cell repertoires in COVID-19. This table comes from immunoSEQ multiplex PCR, and its TCRdb copy is limited to in-frame clones, with some not included. The sample lists fewer than 500,000 clones; 70% to 90% were seen once. Sequencing was done on a sample of peripheral blood. The receptor source for this set is a man aged 18 to 30 with COVID-19, enrolled during active disease.

This clone was detected only once. This chain links TRBV30 with TRBJ1-2, with D maybe TRBD1 (5 bases). The CDR3 has 12 amino acids. V was trimmed by 8 bases and J by 7 bases, leaving 17 bases between them. The V gene's germline CDR1 is GTSNPN and CDR2 SVGIG (reference sequence). In DNA form, the CDR3 reads TGTGCCCGCCGGTGGGGGGATTCTGGCTACACCTTC. This sequence encodes CARRWGDSGYTF. The full variable domain, its missing parts supplied by reference TRBV30 and TRBJ1-2, is SQTIHQWPATLVQPVGSPLSLECTVEGTSNPNLYWYRQAAGRGLQLLFYSVGIGQISSEVPQNLSASRPQDRQFILSSKKLLLSDSGFYLCARRWGDSGYTFGSGTRLTVV.

V usage is TRBV5-6 and J usage is TRBJ1-6; 7 nucleotides agree with TRBD1. The CDR3 has 16 amino acids. V shed 1 base and J 7 bases; nucleotides not matched to a gene: 8. Germline V CDR1 and CDR2: SGHDT, YYEEEE. The CDR3 protein is CASSLLSDRSNSPLHF. Written as DNA, the CDR3 is TGTGCCAGCAGCTTGTTATCGGACAGGTCCAATTCACCCCTCCACTTT.

This clone was counted once. The chain carries TRBV2 and TRBJ2-4; 12 bases line up with TRBD2. The CDR3 sequence is 15 residues long. Germline CDR1 SNHLY, CDR2 FYNNEI. With 7 bases clipped from V and 8 bases from J, the junction kept 9 bases outside the gene matches. This CDR3 reads CASIRLAGVSDIQYF. As DNA, the CDR3 is TGTGCCAGCATCCGACTAGCGGGAGTATCAGACATTCAGTACTTC. Complete variable domain (other parts from reference TRBV2 and TRBJ2-4): EPEVTQTPSHQVTQMGQEVILRCVPISNHLYFYWYRQILGQKVEFLVSFYNNEISEKSEIFDDQFSVERPDGSNFTLKIRSTKLEDSAMYFCASIRLAGVSDIQYFGAGTRLSVL.

A remark on this clone: This sample also contains other DNA sequences that code for the same CDR3. The rearrangement uses TRBV9 and TRBJ2-5, with 7 nucleotides matching TRBD2. CDR1 is SGDLS, CDR2 YYNGEE, per germline. J lost 5 bases, V lost 0 bases, and 7 bases had no gene match. This CDR3 spans 15 amino acids. This CDR3 is CASSVAGGEGETQYF. The CDR3 nucleotides are TGTGCCAGCAGCGTAGCGGGAGGCGAGGGGGAGACCCAGTACTTC.

Of note for this clone: An end of the junction differs from the germline gene, which may be a read error. The rearrangement joins TRBV2 to TRBJ2-7; TRBD1 agrees at 8 bases. CDR3 length equals 15 residues. The germline V gene has CDR1 SNHLY and CDR2 FYNNEI. Here the CDR3 DNA reads TGTGCCAGCAGCGAAGACAGGGGAGGCTACTACGAGCAGTACTTC. Its protein product is CASSEDRGGYYEQYF.

The CDR3 spells CASRRDRMAGGTDTQYF. The CDR3 region has the DNA TGTGCCAGCAGGCGGGACAGGATGGCGGGGGGCACAGATACGCAGTATTTT. This chain links TRBV2 with TRBJ2-3; TRBD1 is a possible D gene (8 bases). The CDR3 sequence is 17 residues long. CDR1 and CDR2 (germline): SNHLY, FYNNEI. Deletions cut 6 bases from V and 1 base from J, with 20 bases between. Together with reference TRBV2 and TRBJ2-3, the CDR3 gives the full variable domain: EPEVTQTPSHQVTQMGQEVILRCVPISNHLYFYWYRQILGQKVEFLVSFYNNEISEKSEIFDDQFSVERPDGSNFTLKIRSTKLEDSAMYFCASRRDRMAGGTDTQYFGPGTRLTVL.

The genes are TRBV7-9 and TRBJ2-1, with unresolved D. Germline CDR1 is SEHNR and CDR2 is FQNEAQ (reference sequence). CDR3 size: 12 residues. Trimming shortened V by 3 bases and J by 9 bases, and 9 bases separated the two germline ends. This CDR3 is CASSLSSIEQFF. CDR3 sequence (DNA): TGTGCCAGCAGCTTGAGTTCGATTGAGCAGTTCTTC.

The J gene is TRBJ2-7, the V gene TRBV3-1 (or the pseudogene TRBV3-2); no clear D gene. The V and J ends lost 3 bases and 7 bases respectively, with 7 bases between them. The CDR3 loop spans 11 amino acids. CDR1 and CDR2 (germline): LGHDT, YNNKEL (reference sequence). The CDR3 reads CASSQAEEQYF. Here the CDR3 DNA reads TGTGCCAGCAGCCAGGCGGAGGAGCAGTACTTC.

The CDR3 DNA reads as TGTGCCATCAGTGAGCCTGGGACAGGCGAATACGAGCAGTACTTC. Translated, it gives CAISEPGTGEYEQYF. The rearrangement joins TRBV10-3 to TRBJ2-7; 8 bases agree with TRBD1. With 2 bases clipped from V and 4 bases from J, the junction kept 7 bases outside the gene matches. There are 15 residues in the CDR3. The germline V gene has CDR1 ENHRY and CDR2 SYGVKD.

This clone was counted a few times. The rearrangement links TRBV10-2 to TRBJ2-1, with D unresolved. Germline loops: CDR1 WSHSY, CDR2 SAAADI. V shed 6 bases and J shed 3 bases, with 18 bases lying between them. The CDR3 extends over 16 amino acids. The CDR3 protein is CASRALPVGYYNEQFF. The CDR3 coding sequence is TGCGCCAGCAGAGCGCTCCCGGTGGGTTACTACAATGAGCAGTTCTTC.

The rearrangement links TRBV5-4 to TRBJ2-7; weak D call: TRBD2 (6 bases). CDR1 is SGHNT and CDR2 is YYREEE in the germline V gene (reference sequence). CDR3 length: 13 residues. The V end lost 4 bases, the J end lost 7 bases, and 15 bases lay between the germline ends. This chain's CDR3 is CASSPSLGGEQYF. CDR3 DNA sequence: TGTGCCAGCAGCCCTTCTTTGGGAGGTGAGCAGTACTTC. The full variable domain, in which reference TRBV5-4 and TRBJ2-7 provide the parts outside the CDR3, is ETGVTQSPTHLIKTRGQQVTLRCSSQSGHNTVSWYQQALGQGPQFIFQYYREEENGRGNFPPRFSGLQFPNYSSELNVNALELDDSALYLCASSPSLGGEQYFGPGTRLTVT.

The genes are TRBV6-1 and TRBJ2-7; TRBD2 might be the D (6 bases). The CDR3 sequence is 15 residues long. Germline loops: CDR1 MNHNS, CDR2 SASEGT. The ends were cut back, 2 bases at V and 5 bases at J, with 16 bases in the middle. The CDR3 region is CASSEYRGNEDEQYF. For the CDR3, the DNA is TGTGCCAGCAGTGAATATCGGGGGAATGAGGACGAGCAGTACTTC.

The chain has TRBV19 and TRBJ2-7; D uncertain. Germline-derived CDR1 and CDR2 are LNHDA and SQIVND (reference sequence). Deletions cut 3 bases from V and 5 bases from J, with 14 bases between. The CDR3 has 14 residues. The CDR3 coding sequence is TGTGCCAGTAGTATTAGGTCAGGTTGGAACGAGCAGTACTTC. Protein: CASSIRSGWNEQYF. Using reference TRBV19 and TRBJ2-7 for the parts outside the CDR3, the full variable domain is DGGITQSPKYLFRKEGQNVTLSCEQNLNHDAMYWYRQDPGQGLRLIYYSQIVNDFQKGDIAEGYSVSREKKESFPLTVTSAQKNPTAFYLCASSIRSGWNEQYFGPGTRLTVT.

The genes are TRBV2 and TRBJ2-2; perhaps TRBD1 as D (5 bases). There are 14 residues in the CDR3. Trimming took 7 bases from V and 2 from J, leaving 11 bases between them. Germline V gives CDR1 SNHLY, CDR2 FYNNEI. DNA of the CDR3: TGTGCCAGCAAAACAGGCATTAACACCGGGGAGCTGTTTTTT. Residues: CASKTGINTGELFF.

The chain uses TRBV19 and TRBJ1-1; perhaps TRBD1 as D (5 bases). The V gene lost 4 bases and the J gene lost 3 bases, with 12 bases spanning the gap. CDR3 length equals 14 residues. Per germline, CDR1 LNHDA and CDR2 SQIVND (reference sequence). The CDR3 nucleotides are TGTGCCAGTAGTACCCTCGGGGGTGACACTGAAGCTTTCTTT. It translates to CASSTLGGDTEAFF.

The chain recombines TRBV30 with TRBJ1-5; 7 bases line up with TRBD1. J was trimmed by 3 bases and V by 4 bases; bases with no gene match: 3. Germline values: CDR1 GTSNPN, CDR2 SVGIG (reference sequence). This CDR3 contains 13 residues. The CDR3 region has the DNA TGTGCCTGGACGACAGGGTTCAATCAGCCCCAGCATTTT. Translated, it gives CAWTTGFNQPQHF.

The V and J genes are TRBV20-1 and TRBJ2-5, with a possible D match to TRBD1 (6 bases). CDR3 size: 11 residues. V was trimmed by 6 bases and J by 6 bases, leaving 11 bases between them. Germline V CDR1 and CDR2: DFQATT, SNEGSKA (reference sequence). The CDR3 DNA follows: TGCAGTGCCAGGGGTAGTCAGACCCAGTACTTC. This translates into CSARGSQTQYF.

The chain combines TRBV30 with TRBJ1-1, with a possible D match to TRBD1 (6 bases). The V end was cut by 3 bases, the J end by 4 bases, with 12 bases between. The CDR3 loop spans 13 amino acids. Germline CDR1 reads GTSNPN; CDR2 reads SVGIG (reference sequence). CDR3 nucleotides: TGTGCCTGGAGACTACAGGGACCCACTGAAGCTTTCTTT. Translation: CAWRLQGPTEAFF.

This clone was recorded once. The chain carries TRBV13 and TRBJ1-1; D unresolved. The CDR3 spans 13 residues. Germline V lookup: CDR1 PRHDT, CDR2 FYEKMQ (reference sequence). V lost 5 bases and J lost 5, with 12 bases in between. The DNA for the CDR3 is TGTGCCAGCAGCCGGGGAGTGGGGACTGAAGCTTTCTTT. Translating gives CASSRGVGTEAFF.

The J gene is TRBJ1-4, the V gene TRBV7-9; the D gene is possibly TRBD1 (6 bases). CDR3 size: 16 residues. Trimming stripped 5 bases from V and 1 base from J, with 14 bases between. The V gene's germline CDR1 is SEHNR and CDR2 FQNEAQ (reference sequence). CDR3 in DNA: TGTGCCAGCAGCCTAAGGGGGGGCGGAACTAATGAAAAACTGTTTTTT. Translation: CASSLRGGGTNEKLFF. Variable domain in full (rest from reference TRBV7-9 and TRBJ1-4): DTGVSQNPRHKITKRGQNVTFRCDPISEHNRLYWYRQTLGQGPEFLTYFQNEAQLEKSRLLSDRFSAERPKGSFSTLEIQRTEQGDSAMYLCASSLRGGGTNEKLFFGSGTQLSVL.

This clone occurred a few times. V is TRBV18 and J is TRBJ2-2; TRBD2 matches at 7 bases. The CDR3 is 17 amino acids. Per the germline V gene, CDR1 is KGHSH and CDR2 is LQKENI. V was clipped by 1 base and J by 5 bases; unmatched bases: 10. In DNA form, the CDR3 reads TGTGCCAGCTCACCACAGGGCGGGAGCGGGATTACCGGGGAGCTGTTTTTT. Amino acid sequence: CASSPQGGSGITGELFF.

This chain connects TRBV7-9 to TRBJ2-7, with D perhaps matching TRBD2 (6 bases). V lost 1 base, J lost 1 base, and 14 bases lay in between. The CDR3 is made up of 16 amino acids. CDR1 and CDR2 (germline): SEHNR, FQNEAQ (reference sequence). CDR3 sequence (DNA): TGTGCCAGCAGCTTAGGGGGACTCAGAGGGTCCTACGAGCAGTACTTC. Amino acid sequence: CASSLGGLRGSYEQYF.

The CDR3 region has the DNA TGTGCCAGTAACTACGTAGCGAGCATGAGCCAAGAGACCCAGTACTTC. It specifies CASNYVASMSQETQYF. V gene TRBV19 combines with J gene TRBJ2-5; tentative D call: TRBD2 (5 bases). V was trimmed by 7 bases and J by 1 base, leaving 19 bases between them. CDR1 is LNHDA, CDR2 SQIVND, per germline (reference sequence). This CDR3 region has 16 residues.

This clone came up a few times. This sequence joins TRBV27 and TRBJ1-5; D unresolved. Trimming stripped 4 bases from V and 2 bases from J, with 9 bases between. CDR1 is MNHEY and CDR2 is SMNVEV in the germline V gene (reference sequence). The CDR3 is 14 residues long. In DNA form, the CDR3 reads TGTGCCAGCAGTTCTAAGCGTGGCAATCAGCCCCAGCATTTT. Translated, it gives CASSSKRGNQPQHF.

This rearrangement joins TRBV11-2 to TRBJ1-2, with D uncertain. Germline CDR1 and CDR2: SGHAT and FQNNGV. The CDR3 spans 15 residues. V lost 5 bases to trimming and J lost 2 bases, with 15 bases between them. The CDR3, as DNA: TGTGCCAGCAGCCATAGAATATCCCAAAACTATGGCTACACCTTC. This translates into CASSHRISQNYGYTF. The variable domain in full, completed from reference TRBV11-2 and TRBJ1-2, reads EAGVAQSPRYKIIEKRQSVAFWCNPISGHATLYWYQQILGQGPKLLIQFQNNGVVDDSQLPKDRFSAERLKGVDSTLKIQPAKLEDSAVYLCASSHRISQNYGYTFGSGTRLTVV.

In its sample, this clone was seen a few times. The genes are TRBV5-8 and TRBJ1-5; D is unclear. The CDR3 spans 15 residues. Per the germline V gene, CDR1 is SGHTS and CDR2 is YDEGEE. V lost 6 bases and J 3 bases, leaving 16 bases between the germline ends. The CDR3 DNA reads TGTGCCAGCACCCTTAGTTCGGTTGCCAATCAGCCCCAGCATTTT. This codes for CASTLSSVANQPQHF.

This clone was counted once. V is TRBV11-2 and J is TRBJ2-3; possibly TRBD1 for D (6 bases). Trimming left V 1 base short and J 3 bases short, with 8 bases between. The CDR3 contains 14 residues. The germline gives CDR1 SGHAT, CDR2 FQNNGV. CDR3 coding DNA: TGTGCCAGCAGCTTAGGGACAGCAACAGATACGCAGTATTTT. Amino acids: CASSLGTATDTQYF. Looking up the rest from reference TRBV11-2 and TRBJ2-3 gives the full variable domain: EAGVAQSPRYKIIEKRQSVAFWCNPISGHATLYWYQQILGQGPKLLIQFQNNGVVDDSQLPKDRFSAERLKGVDSTLKIQPAKLEDSAVYLCASSLGTATDTQYFGPGTRLTVL.

This clone was counted a few times. The rearrangement uses TRBV2 and TRBJ1-5; no definite D call. Germline CDR1 SNHLY, CDR2 FYNNEI. V gave up 6 bases and J gave up 7 bases, with 19 bases separating them. The CDR3 has 15 residues. The DNA for the CDR3 is TGTGCCAGCAGCGGAATGGACGCGACGGGGCAGCCCCAGCATTTT. Its protein is CASSGMDATGQPQHF.

The chain carries TRBV6-5 and TRBJ2-4; D is unresolved. The CDR3 is 15 amino acids. The V end lost 6 bases, the J end lost 0 bases, and 12 bases lay between the germline ends. Germline CDR1 reads MNHEY; CDR2 reads SVGAGI. The CDR3 DNA follows: TGTGCCAGCAGAAGAGTGAAGTTAGCCAAAAACATTCAGTACTTC. Translated: CASRRVKLAKNIQYF.

This chain joins TRBV7-9 and TRBJ2-7; D is unclear. The CDR3 runs to 15 residues. Germline-derived CDR1 and CDR2 are SEHNR and FQNEAQ (reference sequence). Trimming stripped 0 bases from V and 0 bases from J, with 9 bases between. CDR3 nucleotides: TGTGCCAGCAGCTTAGCCGGTAGGAGCTCCTACGAGCAGTACTTC. It encodes CASSLAGRSSYEQYF.

The chain couples TRBV11-3 to TRBJ2-1; the match to TRBD2 covers 11 bases. V trimming: 5 bases; J trimming: 12 bases; junction bases outside the gene matches: 12. Germline loops: CDR1 SGHNT, CDR2 YENEEA. The CDR3 is 15 amino acids. CDR3 coding DNA: TGTGCCAGCAGCGCGGGGACTAGCGGTTCCCCGGGGCAGTTCTTC. Its protein product is CASSAGTSGSPGQFF.